This entry describes one T cell receptor beta chain. The sample originates from a study of control samples from healthy donors and cancer patients. The germline V gene has CDR1 MNHEY and CDR2 SVGAGI. CDR3 length equals 15 residues. V was shortened by 6 bases and J by 0 bases, with 12 bases between the two germline ends. Assay: immunoSEQ multiplex PCR; the TCRdb copy retains only in-frame clones and omits some. The top ten hold approximately 4% of the sample, which has roughly 170,000 clones, about 94% seen once. The chain joins TRBV6-5 to TRBJ1-5; D is unclear. The sequenced sample was blood. The source is a woman aged 55-75 years in good health. CDR3 loop: CASREVAVSNQPQHF. In DNA, the CDR3 is TGTGCCAGCAGGGAGGTAGCTGTTAGCAATCAGCCCCAGCATTTT.